This T cell receptor beta chain was identified during a study of shared clonotypes between healthy human individuals. Study as a whole: Donors consisted of two women and a few men between 18 and 49. Study-wide results and caveats: Compared with clonotypes that all four donors shared, non-shared clonotypes had lower generation probabilities. In a few donors, around 5% of naive CD4 clonotypes appeared in common.

With 3 bases clipped from V and 5 bases from J, the junction kept 6 bases outside the gene matches. The germline gives CDR1 SGHRS, CDR2 YFSETQ. This CDR3 is 15 amino acids long. In its sample, this clone was seen once. Its antigen is currently unknown. The protocol was immunoSEQ multiplex PCR, while the TCRdb copy is restricted to in-frame clones and leaves out a portion. The table includes 2 million to 2.5 million clones, approximately 93% detected once. The split of CD4+ cells yielded CD45RA+ naive and CD45RA-negative memory subsets. This chain uses TRBV5-1 with TRBJ2-7; 12 bases map to TRBD2. Input material: naive CD4+ T cells from PBMCs. Subset given: CD45RA+ positively selected. The clonotype comes from a man aged 18 to 35 in good health. Some clones in this sample may be carry-over from other donors' samples. CDR3 sequence: CASSSRTSGTHEQYF. CDR3 DNA: TGCGCCAGCAGCTCGAGGACTAGCGGGACCCACGAGCAGTACTTC.